This paragraph covers one T cell receptor beta chain sequence. TCRdb keeps only in-frame clones here, not all; method: immunoSEQ multiplex PCR. The repertoire holds about 1.5 million clones, with approximately 97% as singletons. These data come from a study of shared clonotypes between healthy human individuals. The CDR3 totals 16 residues. Losses at the gene ends were 5 bases for V and 0 bases for J; bases not matched to a gene: 6. Germline V CDR1 and CDR2: MNHEY, SMNVEV (reference sequence). Sequenced input: naive CD4+ T cells sorted from blood. The subset here: CD45RA+ positively selected. The sequence came from a young man in good health. The rearrangement joins TRBV27 to TRBJ2-1; 8 bases agree with TRBD2. The CDR3 loop reads CASSHPSGSSYNEQFF. Written as DNA, the CDR3 is TGTGCCAGCAGTCACCCAAGCGGGAGCTCCTACAATGAGCAGTTCTTC.